This TCR beta chain comes out of a study of response to subunit inactivated influenza vaccine. The sample holds a few counts of this clonotype. Its cognate antigen is unknown. Study-wide results and caveats: Authors suggested each seasonal influenza vaccination recruits few new T cells.

Germline-derived CDR1 and CDR2 are SGHTA and FQGNSA. Germline trimming cut 5 bases from V and 6 bases from J; bases unmatched to any gene: 9. The CDR3 has 15 amino acids. TCRdb independently ran MiXCR on the RT-PCR reads; one entry per CDR3 protein. Of about 800,000 distinct CDR3 sequences listed, around 21% are singletons. This rearrangement joins TRBV7-2 to TRBJ2-1; 8 bases match TRBD1. Sequenced material: PBMCs from blood, taken 4 to 6 days after vaccination. The receptor comes from a man aged 50-59 years who received an inactivated influenza vaccine. CDR3 bases: TGTGCCAGCAGCCGCGGCCGGACAGGGCTCAATGAGCAGTTCTTC. Translated: CASSRGRTGLNEQFF.